These T cell receptor beta chains were read from a single sample in a study of T cells in Graves' hyperthyroidism and ophthalmopathy. TCRdb re-called the multiplex PCR reads with MiXCR, one entry per CDR3 protein. Among fewer than 650,000 distinct CDR3 sequences listed, 46% were seen once. Sequencing was performed on peripheral blood or thyroid tissue (not recorded which). Every receptor here comes from an adult woman with Graves' disease, either hyperthyroidism or ophthalmopathy (not recorded which). Each CDR3 is given with its conserved first and last residue.

TRBV7-7,CASSQVASQETQYF
TRBV11-2,CASSLEQGLRGPLHF
TRBV6-1,CASSEAGDRGAEQYF
TRBV10-3,CATDQGALQETQYF
TRBV5-4,CASSSGQGGNSPLHF
TRBV4-1,CASSHGQRTVEAFF
TRBV29-1,CSFGTGGGETQYF
TRBV29-1,CSVSPRPGQDYGYTF
TRBV29-1,CSVDGGGDTEAFF
TRBV7-6,CASSPTGKGGYGYTF
TRBV5-1,CASSLRLAGGGELFF
TRBV7-2,CASSHRDEYEQYF
TRBV12-3/TRBV12-4,CASSFRGADTEAFF
TRBV5-1,CASSPRTANNQPQHF
TRBV2,CASRTTGGSTYTF
TRBV20-1,CSAVWGGRLGNTIYF
TRBV5-1,CASRQVGEQYF
TRBV6-1,CASSQTDGAYEQYF
TRBV12-3/TRBV12-4,CASSSGDSAYEQYF
TRBV14,CASSQNGGEETQYF
TRBV10-3,CAISESGVENTEAFF
TRBV20-1,CSAYVGQGLYGYTF
TRBV7-2,CASSLALRGFDEQYF
TRBV2,CASGADTNTEAFF
TRBV11-2,CASSQGTSGSVEQFF
TRBV12-3/TRBV12-4,CASSFNGEISQPQHF
TRBV19,CASSIRVRPNTGELFF